The 30 T cell receptor beta chains in this list originate from one sample, sequenced in a study of blood T cell repertoires in COVID-19. The data were produced by immunoSEQ multiplex PCR, yet TCRdb's version contains in-frame clones alone and is incomplete. Of roughly 100,000 clones detected, approximately 80% appear once; the ten largest clones hold 3.5% to 5%. Material: peripheral blood. These receptors were collected from a man aged 55 to 69 with acute or convalescent COVID-19.

This clone appeared a few times. The V call is TRBV11-3, the J call TRBJ2-7; no definite D call. This CDR3 contains 14 residues. Trimming stripped 0 bases from V and 1 base from J, with 7 bases between. Germline-derived CDR1 and CDR2 are SGHNT and YENEEA. The CDR3 reads CASSLDLLSYEQYF. For the CDR3, the DNA is TGTGCCAGCAGCTTAGATTTGTTATCCTACGAGCAGTACTTC.

The rearrangement links TRBV27 to TRBJ2-4; TRBD2 matches at 7 bases. V gave up 2 bases and J gave up 2 bases; unmatched junction bases: 12. CDR1 MNHEY and CDR2 SMNVEV come from the germline V gene (reference sequence). The CDR3 extends over 18 amino acids. CDR3 region: CASSLRPPSSGTKNIQYF. The CDR3 DNA reads as TGTGCCAGCAGTTTACGACCGCCGTCTAGCGGAACCAAAAACATTCAGTACTTC.

This chain connects TRBV5-1 to TRBJ2-4; 8 nucleotides agree with TRBD1. J lost 7 bases, V lost 4 bases, and 7 bases had no gene match. This CDR3 region has 14 residues. From germline, CDR1 is SGHRS and CDR2 YFSETQ. CDR3 coding DNA: TGCGCCAGCAGCGATACAGGGGGTATGAACATTCAGTACTTC. Protein product: CASSDTGGMNIQYF.

This chain links TRBV24-1 with TRBJ2-5; 9 bases are shared with TRBD1. The germline CDR1 and CDR2 sequences are KGHDR and SFDVKD. The V segment lost 12 bases and the J segment 5 bases; nucleotides outside the gene matches: 9. This CDR3 region has 13 residues. CDR3: CAASTGGWETQYF. The CDR3 coding sequence is TGTGCCGCGTCGACAGGGGGATGGGAGACCCAGTACTTC.

This chain's CDR3 is CASSSRLADSQFF. The CDR3 nucleotides are TGTGCCAGTAGTTCCCGACTAGCGGACTCCCAGTTCTTC. V is TRBV19 and J is TRBJ2-1; TRBD2 matches 9 bases. The CDR3 is 13 residues long. Germline V lookup: CDR1 LNHDA, CDR2 SQIVND (reference sequence). The V segment lost 5 bases and the J segment 13 bases; nucleotides outside the gene matches: 9. The complete variable domain, with remaining parts taken from reference TRBV19 and TRBJ2-1, reads DGGITQSPKYLFRKEGQNVTLSCEQNLNHDAMYWYRQDPGQGLRLIYYSQIVNDFQKGDIAEGYSVSREKKESFPLTVTSAQKNPTAFYLCASSSRLADSQFFGPGTRLTVL.

The rearrangement links TRBV9 to TRBJ1-2; possible D gene TRBD1, 6 bases. Germline lookup yields CDR1 SGDLS and CDR2 YYNGEE. The CDR3 is 14 residues long. Trimming removed 4 bases from V and 7 bases from J, with 17 bases in between. CDR3 in amino acids: CASSSPGGQFGYTF. The CDR3 DNA reads as TGTGCCAGCAGCTCTCCGGGGGGGCAGTTTGGCTACACCTTC. Full variable domain (remainder filled in from reference TRBV9 and TRBJ1-2): DSGVTQTPKHLITATGQRVTLRCSPRSGDLSVYWYQQSLDQGLQFLIQYYNGEERAKGNILERFSAQQFPDLHSELNLSSLELGDSALYFCASSSPGGQFGYTFGSGTRLTVV.

This chain joins TRBV7-9 and TRBJ1-1; no firm D call. Germline CDR1 SEHNR, CDR2 FQNEAQ (reference sequence). V was trimmed by 4 bases and J by 3 bases, leaving 6 bases between them. The CDR3 covers 12 residues. CDR3 region: CASSSQDTEAFF. The CDR3 nucleotides are TGTGCCAGCAGCTCCCAGGACACTGAAGCTTTCTTT.

The V call is TRBV19, the J call TRBJ1-2; D gene unclear. The germline V gene encodes CDR1 LNHDA and CDR2 SQIVND (reference sequence). The CDR3 sequence is 14 residues long. V lost 7 bases and J lost 0, with 12 bases in between. The DNA for the CDR3 is TGTGCCAGTACCCCGGCGGAAACTAACTATGGCTACACCTTC. Its protein product is CASTPAETNYGYTF.

The chain recombines TRBV30 with TRBJ1-5, with D hard to call. The V end lost 1 base, the J end lost 5 bases, and 9 bases lay between the germline ends. Germline values: CDR1 GTSNPN, CDR2 SVGIG (reference sequence). This CDR3 spans 13 amino acids. Here the CDR3 DNA reads TGTGCCTGGAGTGAGCGTTTTGATCAGCCCCAGCATTTT. This codes for CAWSERFDQPQHF.

This clone came up once. The chain recombines TRBV28 with TRBJ2-7; D may be TRBD1 (5 bases). The germline V gene encodes CDR1 MDHEN and CDR2 SYDVKM. Trimming took 6 bases from V and 3 from J, leaving 18 bases between them. This CDR3 contains 15 residues. CDR3 DNA: TGTGCCAGCAGGGACACTGGTGCAGGCGACTACGAGCAGTACGTC. It translates to CASRDTGAGDYEQYV.

V gene TRBV7-9 combines with J gene TRBJ2-3, with a possible D match to TRBD2 (5 bases). Trimming shortened V by 3 bases and J by 3 bases, and 22 bases separated the two germline ends. Germline V gives CDR1 SEHNR, CDR2 FQNEAQ (reference sequence). The CDR3 consists of 18 residues. CDR3 loop: CASSLPLRLAGTTDTQYF. The CDR3 DNA is TGTGCCAGCAGCTTGCCCTTACGGCTAGCCGGAACTACAGATACGCAGTATTTT. The full variable domain, in which reference TRBV7-9 and TRBJ2-3 provide the parts outside the CDR3, is DTGVSQNPRHKITKRGQNVTFRCDPISEHNRLYWYRQTLGQGPEFLTYFQNEAQLEKSRLLSDRFSAERPKGSFSTLEIQRTEQGDSAMYLCASSLPLRLAGTTDTQYFGPGTRLTVL.

The gene calls are TRBV7-6 and TRBJ2-1; 9 bases are shared with TRBD2. The CDR3 loop spans 16 amino acids. The V and J ends lost 2 bases and 3 bases, in that order; junction bases with no gene match: 5. CDR1 is SGHVS and CDR2 is FNYEAQ in the germline V gene. CDR3 sequence: CASSLRSSGVYNEQFF. The CDR3 coding sequence is TGTGCCAGCAGCTTACGTTCTAGCGGGGTCTACAATGAGCAGTTCTTC.

CDR3: CAISDNQASTNTGELFF. CDR3 DNA: TGTGCCATCAGTGATAATCAGGCCTCAACGAACACCGGGGAGCTGTTTTTT. The chain carries TRBV10-3 and TRBJ2-2; D is uncertain. The germline gives CDR1 ENHRY, CDR2 SYGVKD. The CDR3 totals 17 residues. Between the trimmed V and J ends, which lost 3 bases and 0 bases, there was a span of 14 bases.

The rearrangement uses TRBV12-3 or TRBV12-4 and TRBJ2-5; D gene ambiguous. Trimming shortened V by 3 bases and J by 4 bases, and 6 bases separated the two germline ends. The length of the CDR3 is 12 residues. CDR3 sequence (DNA): TGTGCCAGCAGTTTCAGAGGAGAGACCCAGTACTTC. Its protein is CASSFRGETQYF.

The chain combines TRBV5-3 with TRBJ2-1, with 15 bases identical to TRBD2. TRBV5-3 is an ORF; its function is uncertain. There are 18 residues in the CDR3. J gave up 3 bases and V 2 bases, and 6 bases lay outside the gene matches. The CDR3 DNA sequence: TGTGCCAGAAGCTTAGGACTAGCGGGGGGGAAAAACTACAATGAGCAGTTCTTC. It codes for CARSLGLAGGKNYNEQFF.

The chain joins TRBV11-3 to TRBJ2-5; D gene uncertain. The CDR3 extends over 16 amino acids. Germline V gene sequence: CDR1 SGHNT, CDR2 YENEEA. Trimming stripped 0 bases from V and 5 bases from J, with 16 bases between. The CDR3: CASSLDRNAGFETQYF. CDR3 DNA sequence: TGTGCCAGCAGCTTAGATCGCAACGCCGGGTTTGAGACCCAGTACTTC. Full variable domain (outside the CDR3, taken from reference TRBV11-3 and TRBJ2-5): EAGVVQSPRYKIIEKKQPVAFWCNPISGHNTLYWYLQNLGQGPELLIRYENEEAVDDSQLPKDRFSAERLKGVDSTLKIQPAELGDSAVYLCASSLDRNAGFETQYFGPGTRLLVL.

The J gene is TRBJ2-5, the V gene TRBV6-5; a weak D match, TRBD2 (5 bases). The CDR3 sequence is 15 residues long. Germline loops: CDR1 MNHEY, CDR2 SVGAGI. The V end lost 7 bases, the J end lost 6 bases, and 21 bases lay between the germline ends. CDR3 residues: CASTEGPGVEKTQYF. CDR3 in DNA: TGTGCCAGCACCGAGGGCCCAGGAGTAGAAAAGACCCAGTACTTC.

The gene calls are TRBV19 and TRBJ1-3; TRBD1 agrees at 8 bases. Germline CDR1 LNHDA, CDR2 SQIVND (reference sequence). The V and J ends lost 10 bases and 2 bases, in that order; junction bases with no gene match: 4. This CDR3 comprises 13 residues. Here the CDR3 DNA reads TGTGCCACAGAACAGGGGGCTGGAAACACCATATATTTT. It translates to CATEQGAGNTIYF.

The chain uses TRBV4-3 and TRBJ1-2; D not resolved. CDR1 and CDR2 from the germline V gene are LGHNA and YSLEER. This CDR3 region has 18 residues. The ends were cut back, 0 bases at V and 4 bases at J, with 21 bases in the middle. The CDR3 DNA follows: TGCGCCAGCAGCCAAGATACGGCAGCGAATCATGTTGGCTATGGCTACACCTTC. Translation gives CASSQDTAANHVGYGYTF.

The V gene is TRBV7-9, the J gene TRBJ1-4, with a possible D match to TRBD1 (6 bases). V lost 3 bases to trimming and J lost 5 bases, with 7 bases between them. The CDR3 sequence is 13 residues long. Germline lookup yields CDR1 SEHNR and CDR2 FQNEAQ (reference sequence). CDR3 coding DNA: TGTGCCAGCAGCTTGAGGGGGAATGAAAAACTGTTTTTT. Amino acid sequence: CASSLRGNEKLFF. Full variable domain (outside the CDR3, taken from reference TRBV7-9 and TRBJ1-4): DTGVSQNPRHKITKRGQNVTFRCDPISEHNRLYWYRQTLGQGPEFLTYFQNEAQLEKSRLLSDRFSAERPKGSFSTLEIQRTEQGDSAMYLCASSLRGNEKLFFGSGTQLSVL.

J is TRBJ1-2 and V is TRBV29-1; D is perhaps TRBD1 (5 bases). This CDR3 spans 13 amino acids. The ends were cut back, 5 bases at V and 6 bases at J, with 16 bases in the middle. From germline, CDR1 is SQVTM and CDR2 ANQGSEA. CDR3 sequence reads: CSVKLGRDDGYTF. CDR3 nucleotide sequence: TGCAGCGTTAAGCTCGGCAGGGATGATGGCTACACCTTC.

As to this clone: This sample also contains other DNA sequences that code for the same CDR3. This rearrangement joins TRBV6-5 to TRBJ1-1; D is ambiguous. In germline, CDR1 is MNHEY, CDR2 SVGAGI. The ends were cut back, 0 bases at V and 0 bases at J, with 5 bases in the middle. The CDR3 length is 14 residues. The DNA for the CDR3 is TGTGCCAGCAGTTACTCGAGCTTGAACACTGAAGCTTTCTTT. Translating it yields CASSYSSLNTEAFF.

The V gene is TRBV11-2, the J gene TRBJ2-2; maybe TRBD1 (6 bases). The CDR3 loop spans 16 amino acids. V lost 5 bases and J 0 bases, leaving 13 bases between the germline ends. The germline V gene encodes CDR1 SGHAT and CDR2 FQNNGV. Here the CDR3 reads CASSVIRGANTGELFF. In DNA, the CDR3 is TGTGCCAGCAGCGTGATCAGGGGTGCGAACACCGGGGAGCTGTTTTTT.

The V and J genes are TRBV13 and TRBJ2-2; TRBD1 matches 9 bases. CDR3 size: 15 residues. Trimming cost V 3 bases and J 4 bases; bases outside gene matches: 3. Germline V CDR1 and CDR2: PRHDT, FYEKMQ (reference sequence). In nucleotides, the CDR3 is TGTGCCAGCAGCTTGGGGACAGGGACCACCGGGGAGCTGTTTTTT. It is translated as CASSLGTGTTGELFF.

The genes are TRBV19 and TRBJ1-5, with 9 bases lining up with TRBD1. Germline CDR1 is LNHDA and CDR2 is SQIVND (reference sequence). V lost 9 bases, J lost 2 bases, and 8 bases stayed unmatched. The CDR3 is made up of 15 amino acids. The CDR3 DNA follows: TGTGCCAGCCCACAGGGGGCAGTCGGCAATCAGCCCCAGCATTTT. It yields the protein CASPQGAVGNQPQHF.

The rearrangement links TRBV9 to TRBJ2-1; weak D call: TRBD1 (5 bases). Trimming shortened V by 0 bases and J by 2 bases, and 12 bases separated the two germline ends. Germline loops: CDR1 SGDLS, CDR2 YYNGEE. The CDR3 runs to 16 residues. The CDR3 region is CASSVVGRAPYNEQFF. CDR3 coding DNA: TGTGCCAGCAGCGTAGTTGGCAGGGCTCCCTACAATGAGCAGTTCTTC.

The V and J genes are TRBV18 and TRBJ2-1, with D possibly TRBD2 on 6 matching bases. The germline V and J ends were trimmed by 1 base and 3 bases, with 7 bases remaining between them. The CDR3 totals 14 residues. Looked up from germline, CDR1 is KGHSH and CDR2 is LQKENI. The CDR3 DNA reads TGTGCCAGCTCACCACTAGCGGACTACAATGAGCAGTTCTTC. Translation gives CASSPLADYNEQFF. Based on the CDR3 plus reference TRBV18 and TRBJ2-1, the full variable domain is NAGVMQNPRHLVRRRGQEARLRCSPMKGHSHVYWYRQLPEEGLKFMVYLQKENIIDESGMPKERFSAEFPKEGPSILRIQQVVRGDSAAYFCASSPLADYNEQFFGPGTRLTVL.

The V call is TRBV9, the J call TRBJ2-2; D call uncertain. The CDR3 sequence is 16 residues long. The V gene's germline CDR1 is SGDLS and CDR2 YYNGEE. V was shortened by 0 bases and J by 2 bases, with 11 bases between the two germline ends. CDR3 nucleotide sequence: TGTGCCAGCAGCGTAGCTGGCTCAGTTAACACCGGGGAGCTGTTTTTT. Translating gives CASSVAGSVNTGELFF.

The rearrangement uses TRBV7-9 and TRBJ2-7; D is perhaps TRBD2 (5 bases). Germline V gene data show CDR1 as SEHNR and CDR2 as FQNEAQ (reference sequence). CDR3 length: 15 amino acids. V was trimmed by 1 base and J by 0 bases, leaving 10 bases between them. CDR3 sequence (DNA): TGTGCCAGCAGCTTAGGTTATGGGAGCTCCTACGAGCAGTACTTC. Residues: CASSLGYGSSYEQYF.

The chain has TRBV9 and TRBJ1-5; D is possibly TRBD1 (5 bases). The CDR3 spans 14 residues. From germline, CDR1 is SGDLS and CDR2 YYNGEE. Trimming shortened V by 2 bases and J by 0 bases, and 6 bases separated the two germline ends. The CDR3 DNA reads TGTGCCAGCAGCGTGACAGATAGCAATCAGCCCCAGCATTTT. Protein: CASSVTDSNQPQHF.